A selection of T cell receptor beta chains follows, all from one sample in a study of T cell repertoires in cytomegalovirus infection. TCRdb reanalysed the reads using MiXCR and keeps one entry per CDR3 protein. The sample has about 740,000 distinct CDR3 sequences; 35% to 40% are singletons. The material sequenced was PBMCs. These TCRs come from a human donor in good health (CMV status not recorded). Some clones in this sample may be carry-over from other donors' samples. Both conserved end residues are part of each CDR3. A D gene is named only where the DNA matches it firmly. Part of the rows lack a size; the others show once, few, many or a class for expanded clones.

>TRBD2|TRBJ2-1|TRBV7-6|-
TGTGCCAGCACAAGCGGGGGGCCCTACAATGAGCAGTTCTTC
CASTSGGPYNEQFF
>TRBD1|TRBJ1-2|TRBV30|few
TGTGCCTGGAGTCGCAGGACAGGGAGGGATGGCTACACCTTC
CAWSRRTGRDGYTF
>-|TRBJ1-5|TRBV5-6|-
TGTGCCAGCAGCTTGTGGCGGACTGGATATAGCAATCAGCCCCAGCATTTT
CASSLWRTGYSNQPQHF
>TRBD2|TRBJ2-2|TRBV19|-
TGTGCCAGTAGCCCTAGCGGGGGGGCCTTTAACGGGGAGCTGTTTTTT
CASSPSGGAFNGELFF
>-|TRBJ1-1|TRBV5-1|few
TGCGCCAGCACCACCGCCGGGGGGGACGGTTTCACTGAAGCTTTCTTT
CASTTAGGDGFTEAFF
>-|TRBJ2-7|TRBV28|-
TGTGCCAGCATGGAAGGGGACATTCTCTACGAGCAGTACTTC
CASMEGDILYEQYF
>-|TRBJ2-3|TRBV7-2|-
TGTGCCAGCAGCTTAGCCCGAGTAGCGGTTAGCACAGATACGCAGTATTTT
CASSLARVAVSTDTQYF
>-|TRBJ2-1|TRBV28|-
TGTGCCAGCAGTCCGGCCGGGACTCCCGGCAATGAGCAGTTCTTC
CASSPAGTPGNEQFF
>-|TRBJ1-3|TRBV28|-
TGTGCCAGCAGTTTCAGGGACACTAGCTCTGGAAACACCATATATTTT
CASSFRDTSSGNTIYF
>TRBD1|TRBJ1-1|TRBV6-2/TRBV6-3|-
TGTTCCAGCAACCCAGGGGGGGGGACTGAAGCTTTCTTT
CSSNPGGGTEAFF
>TRBD1|TRBJ2-1|TRBV12-3/TRBV12-4|-
TGTGCCAGCAGCGGACAGGCCTACAATGAGCAGTTCTTC
CASSGQAYNEQFF
>-|TRBJ2-3|TRBV28|many
TGTGCCAGCAGCTTCACTAACCCCGGCGCGCAGTATTTT
CASSFTNPGAQYF
>-|TRBJ2-3|TRBV5-1|-
TGCGCCAGCAGCTTGGGTGACAGTCTAGTGAAAGATACGCAGTATTTT
CASSLGDSLVKDTQYF
>-|TRBJ1-5|TRBV12-3/TRBV12-4|-
TGTGCCAGCAGTGTGGGTACCGATCAGCCCCAGCATTTT
CASSVGTDQPQHF
>TRBD1|TRBJ2-5|TRBV5-4|-
TGTGCCAGCAGCTTGGACCAGGGGGCTGGAGAGACCCAGTACTTC
CASSLDQGAGETQYF
>-|TRBJ1-5|TRBV9|few
TGTGCCAGCAGCTTGCGCGGGGGCCTCGGGCCCCAGCATTTT
CASSLRGGLGPQHF
>-|TRBJ2-2|TRBV19|-
TGTGCCATTATTGGGGATGTACCTATCACCGGGGAGCTGTTTTTT
CAIIGDVPITGELFF
>-|TRBJ1-2|TRBV7-8|few
TGTGCCAGCAGCGAGACAGGAGAAATCTATGGCTACACCTTC
CASSETGEIYGYTF
>-|TRBJ2-1|TRBV5-1|-
TGCGCCAGCAGCCTGGCCTTCTCCTATCTAGATGGGGGGAATGAGCAGTTCTTC
CASSLAFSYLDGGNEQFF
>-|TRBJ1-6|TRBV12-3/TRBV12-4|-
TGTGCCAGCAGTTTGGTAGGGGGTGATTCACCCCTCCACTTT
CASSLVGGDSPLHF
>-|TRBJ1-5|TRBV20-1|-
TGCAGCGTAGTCGTCGGCAATCAGCCCCAGCATTTT
CSVVVGNQPQHF
>-|TRBJ2-2|TRBV28|-
TGTGCCAGCAGCTTCCTCTCCGGGGAGCTGTTTTTT
CASSFLSGELFF
>TRBD1|TRBJ2-7|TRBV6-5|few
TGTGCCAGCAGTATGGGACAGGCCTACGAGCAGTACTTC
CASSMGQAYEQYF
>TRBD2|TRBJ2-2|TRBV2|-
TGTGCCAAGACGACTAGCGGGAAGACCGGGGAGCTGTTTTTT
CAKTTSGKTGELFF
>TRBD1|TRBJ2-2|TRBV28|few
TGTGCCAGCAGATCGGGACAGGTTGGCACCGGGGAGCTGTTTTTT
CASRSGQVGTGELFF
>-|TRBJ1-5|TRBV7-2|-
TGTGCCAGCAGCTTGCCGGGGCCTGGCAGCAATCAGCCCCAGCATTTT
CASSLPGPGSNQPQHF
>-|TRBJ2-2|TRBV4-3|-
TGCGCCAGCAGCCTTACTACTGACATGGGAAGTGGGGAGCTGTTTTTT
CASSLTTDMGSGELFF
>TRBD1|TRBJ1-5|TRBV10-2|few
TGCGCCAGCACACCGAATGACAGGGGGCGTGGGCAGCCCCAGCATTTT
CASTPNDRGRGQPQHF
>TRBD2|TRBJ2-7|TRBV20-1|few
TGCAGTGCTCGCAAACTAGCGGGGATCGATTACGAGCAGTACTTC
CSARKLAGIDYEQYF
>TRBD2|TRBJ2-3|TRBV7-6|many
TGTGCCAGCAGCTTATTTCAGACTAGCGGGAGAAGGGGCGATACGCAGTATTTT
CASSLFQTSGRRGDTQYF
>-|TRBJ2-1|TRBV10-3|-
TGTGCCATCAGTACCAGGGTAGGGAGCTACAATGAGCAGTTCTTC
CAISTRVGSYNEQFF
>TRBD1|TRBJ1-4|TRBV7-9|-
TGTGCCAGCAGCTTGGGACAGGGATTCGGGAAACTGTTTTTT
CASSLGQGFGKLFF
>TRBD1|TRBJ2-1|TRBV7-6|few
TGTGCCAGCAGCTTGGACAGGGGTACCCCCTACAATGAGCAGTTCTTC
CASSLDRGTPYNEQFF
>-|TRBJ2-2|TRBV20-1|-
TGCAGTGCATCTCCGGGACTCGACACCGGGGAGCTGTTTTTT
CSASPGLDTGELFF
>-|TRBJ2-2|TRBV5-1|-
TGCGCCAGCAGCTTGGTCACGGGAGCAAACACCGGGGAGCTGTTTTTT
CASSLVTGANTGELFF
>TRBD1|TRBJ2-1|TRBV12-3/TRBV12-4|-
TGTGCCAGCAGAGACAGGGGTAGCCACTACAATGAGCAGTTCTTC
CASRDRGSHYNEQFF
>-|TRBJ1-1|TRBV20-1|few
TGCAGTGCGTCCGCCGGGCTTCTGAACACTGAAGCTTTCTTT
CSASAGLLNTEAFF
>-|TRBJ2-1|TRBV20-1|few
TGCAGTGCTGACGACGTAGCGGAGCGCTCCTACAATGAGCAGTTCTTC
CSADDVAERSYNEQFF
>-|TRBJ2-7|TRBV7-6|-
TGTGCCAGCAGCTTAGCGGAACCGGGATTAACCTACGAGCAGTACTTC
CASSLAEPGLTYEQYF
>-|TRBJ2-5|TRBV28|-
-
CASSSSQYPPQETQYF
>TRBD2|TRBJ2-3|TRBV15|few
TGTGCCACCAGCAGTGACGGTGGGGCTAGCGGGAGAACAGATACGCAGTATTTT
CATSSDGGASGRTDTQYF
>TRBD2|TRBJ2-5|TRBV7-2|-
TGTGCCAGCAGCCCCTATCGACTAGCGGGACGTGTGGAGACCCAGTACTTC
CASSPYRLAGRVETQYF
>TRBD2|TRBJ2-7|TRBV20-1|few
TGCAGTGCTTCCGGGACTAGCGGGCTCCCCTACGAGCAGTACTTC
CSASGTSGLPYEQYF
>-|TRBJ1-5|TRBV6-6|-
TGTGCCAGCAGTTACCAGGACAAAAATCAGCCCCAGCATTTT
CASSYQDKNQPQHF
>-|TRBJ2-3|TRBV7-3|-
TGTGCCAGCAGCTTAATCGGGCAGCCCAATACGCAGTATTTT
CASSLIGQPNTQYF
>-|TRBJ2-3|TRBV3-1|few
TGTGCCAGCAGCCTCCTGACGGGACGCCGCACAGATACGCAGTATTTT
CASSLLTGRRTDTQYF
>TRBD2|TRBJ2-5|TRBV2|-
TGTGCCAGCAGTGGCGAGCGGGGGGTCCGGGAGACCCAGTACTTC
CASSGERGVRETQYF
>-|TRBJ2-3|TRBV5-5|many
TGTGCCAGCAGCTTGGGGTGGCAAAGCACAGATACGCAGTATTTT
CASSLGWQSTDTQYF
>-|TRBJ2-2|TRBV7-8|medium-sized
TGTGCCAGCAGCTTAGCCCTCAGGACCAAACCGAACACCGGGGAGCTGTTTTTT
CASSLALRTKPNTGELFF
>-|TRBJ2-5|TRBV6-1|few
TGTGCCAGCAGTGACCTATTCCGAGAGACCCAGTACTTC
CASSDLFRETQYF
>TRBD1|TRBJ1-5|TRBV19|few
TGTGCCAGTAGTGCCGACAGGGAAGGCAATCAGCCCCAGCATTTT
CASSADREGNQPQHF
>-|TRBJ1-2|TRBV19|few
TGTGCCAGTAGTATAGACCTCGTGGGGTGGAGCGGCTACACCTTC
CASSIDLVGWSGYTF
>TRBD1|TRBJ2-7|TRBV2|-
TGTGCCAGCAGTGAAAGTTTACTTGGGGACAGGGTCTTCTACGAGCAGTACTTC
CASSESLLGDRVFYEQYF
>TRBD2|TRBJ2-1|TRBV7-9|-
TGTGCCAGCAGCGAGAGTTGGGGACTAGCGGGGACTTACAATGAGCAGTTCTTC
CASSESWGLAGTYNEQFF
>-|TRBJ2-7|TRBV7-9|few
TGTGCCAGCAGCCACCCGGGACTCCCCCTTTACCCCGAGCAGTACTTC
CASSHPGLPLYPEQYF
>-|TRBJ1-5|TRBV12-5|-
TGTGCTAGGGGCAGAGGGAACAATCAGCCCCAGCATTTT
CARGRGNNQPQHF
>-|TRBJ2-7|TRBV19|-
TGTGCCAGTAGTCCAACAGGGTGGAACTACGAGCAGTACTTC
CASSPTGWNYEQYF
>TRBD1|TRBJ1-5|TRBV20-1|-
TGCAGTGCCCGCCGAGGAGACAGGGACCTATATAGCAATCAGCCCCAGCATTTT
CSARRGDRDLYSNQPQHF
>TRBD1|TRBJ2-7|TRBV27|few
TGTGCCAGCAAGACAGGGTCTGGGGCCTACGAGCAGTACTTC
CASKTGSGAYEQYF
>-|TRBJ2-7|TRBV6-1|-
TGTGCCAGCAGTGCCATTTCAGGCGTACAGGGAACGTACGAGCAGTACTTC
CASSAISGVQGTYEQYF